This T cell receptor (beta chain) was documented in a study of T-cell memory formation after mild COVID-19. 5'RACE, which relied on constant-segment primers, yielded TCR alpha and TCR beta cDNA libraries carrying sample barcodes and UMIs. TCRdb reprocessed the 5' RACE reads via MiXCR and lists one record per CDR3 protein. The sample yields around 420,000 distinct CDR3 sequences, around 24% seen once. Study-level results: Certain responding clones were present in pre-infection memory, suggesting participation of cross-reactive memory. Contracting CD4+ clones were located mainly in CM and EM, and CD8+ clones in EMRA.

As regards this clonotype: Antigen unknown.

V was clipped by 6 bases and J by 0 bases, with 15 bases between them. Germline lookup yields CDR1 MNHEY and CDR2 SVGAGI. This CDR3 has 15 amino acids. The TCR sequence derives from an adult woman who had mild COVID-19 (a few samples of this study predate the infection). Cell type and time point are not known. What was sequenced was PBMCs or a T cell subset sorted from them (not recorded which). This sequence joins TRBV6-5 and TRBJ2-7; D gene ambiguous. The CDR3 protein is CASSRALYSSYEQYF. The CDR3 coding sequence is TGTGCCAGCAGCCGAGCCCTCTACAGCTCCTACGAGCAGTACTTC.